This TCR beta chain was recovered during a study of lymphopenia after photon versus proton radiotherapy. Study-wide findings and caveats: Larger post-nadir TCR diversity loss correlated inversely with survival in deceased patients. Photon-treated patients lost naive T cells and TCR diversity; proton-treated stayed stable. Post-nadir diversity loss with photons came from oligoclonal expansion, particularly CD8+ Temra cells. Authors raise, but do not show, better survival with proton therapy.

The protocol was immunoSEQ multiplex PCR, while the TCRdb copy is restricted to in-frame clones and leaves out a portion. This table has 55,000 to 70,000 clones, under 95% appearing once. Note on this clone: Its specificity is not known. An end of the junction differs from the germline gene, which may be a read error.

The germline V gene has CDR1 SSHAT and CDR2 FNYEAQ (reference sequence). The CDR3 has 13 residues. The receptor's source is a woman aged 70-85 years with pancreatic cancer. The V gene is TRBV7-7, the J gene TRBJ2-3, with 10 bases aligning to TRBD1. Specimen: peripheral blood, collected from a patient treated with photon-based radiotherapy. The CDR3 DNA is TGTGCTAGCAGCCGGGACAGGGGAGGTACGCAGTATTTT. Encoded protein: CASSRDRGGTQYF.